These 22 T cell receptor beta chains originate from one sample sequenced in a study of Ad26.COV2.S vaccination and SARS-CoV-2 variants. Treatment specified: roughly 20 received Ad26.COV2.S at low or high dose, single or two shots; 5 received placebo; per-sample allocation not given. Samples came from day 63 after the first vaccine or placebo injection. The repertoire was sequenced with immunoSEQ multiplex PCR; TCRdb's copy has only in-frame clones and lacks some. This repertoire shows around 300,000 clones, about 85% found once; its top ten account for 5.5% to 7%. The sequences come from peripheral blood, collected in a trial of Ad26.COV2.S vaccine versus placebo. The receptors here all came from a person between 18 and 65 years old who received the Ad26.COV2.S COVID-19 vaccine or a placebo.

This chain links TRBV2 with TRBJ2-7; 12 bases map to TRBD2. The CDR3 extends over 14 amino acids. V shed 7 bases and J 3 bases; nucleotides not matched to a gene: 4. CDR1 and CDR2 (germline): SNHLY, FYNNEI. CDR3 residues: CASKGLAGRYEQYF. The DNA of the CDR3 is TGTGCCAGCAAGGGACTAGCGGGTCGCTACGAGCAGTACTTC.

The chain joins TRBV7-9 to TRBJ1-1; 8 bases match TRBD1. Germline V gene sequence: CDR1 SEHNR, CDR2 FQNEAQ (reference sequence). This CDR3 spans 14 amino acids. V shed 7 bases, J shed 7 bases, and the junction held 11 bases outside the gene matches. The DNA for the CDR3 is TGTGCCAGCATGCTTCAGACAGGGGCGAATGAAGCTTTCTTT. This translates into CASMLQTGANEAFF. Full variable domain (rest looked up from reference TRBV7-9 and TRBJ1-1): DTGVSQNPRHKITKRGQNVTFRCDPISEHNRLYWYRQTLGQGPEFLTYFQNEAQLEKSRLLSDRFSAERPKGSFSTLEIQRTEQGDSAMYLCASMLQTGANEAFFGQGTRLTVV.

This clone was detected a few times. J is TRBJ1-2 and V is TRBV5-4, with a possible D match to TRBD1 (6 bases). Per the germline V gene, CDR1 is SGHNT and CDR2 is YYREEE (reference sequence). Trimming removed 7 bases at V and 4 bases at J, with 14 bases between. The CDR3 loop spans 13 amino acids. CDR3 amino acids: CASGITGIYGYTF. CDR3 sequence (DNA): TGTGCCAGCGGGATTACAGGGATCTATGGCTACACCTTC.

The chain recombines TRBV6-2 or TRBV6-3 with TRBJ2-1; perhaps TRBD2 as D (6 bases). V lost 5 bases and J lost 8, with 22 bases in between. Germline assignment: CDR1 MNHEY and CDR2 SVGEGT. CDR3 length equals 16 residues. The CDR3 protein is CASSQIRDSQIYEQFF. Written as DNA, the CDR3 is TGTGCCAGCAGTCAAATCCGGGACTCCCAAATCTATGAGCAGTTCTTC.

This sequence joins TRBV27 and TRBJ2-7; the D is unclear. The CDR3 is 13 amino acids. Deletions cut 5 bases from V and 3 bases from J, with 11 bases between. Looked up from germline, CDR1 is MNHEY and CDR2 is SMNVEV (reference sequence). This CDR3 is CASSPLPIYEQYF. The DNA of the CDR3 is TGTGCCAGCAGTCCCCTTCCGATCTACGAGCAGTACTTC.

The rearrangement links TRBV15 to TRBJ1-6, with TRBD1 matching 9 bases. The V gene end was trimmed by 8 bases and the J gene end by 10 bases; junction bases not matched to a gene: 12. The CDR3 is 15 residues long. Germline CDR1 reads LNHNV; CDR2 reads YYDKDF (reference sequence). CDR3 nucleotides: TGTGCCACCTCACCAGGGACAGGGTCATGGTCACCCCTCCACTTT. It yields the protein CATSPGTGSWSPLHF.

This chain uses TRBV7-9 with TRBJ1-2, with unresolved D. The CDR3 is made up of 17 amino acids. Germline V gene lookup returns CDR1 SEHNR and CDR2 FQNEAQ (reference sequence). V lost 5 bases, J lost 5 bases, and 24 bases lay in between. The chain's CDR3 is CASSGWTSLSEIYGYTF. CDR3 DNA sequence: TGTGCCAGCAGCGGATGGACTTCTCTATCCGAAATTTATGGCTACACCTTC.

The chain uses TRBV3-1 (or the pseudogene TRBV3-2) and TRBJ1-1; TRBD1 agrees at 11 bases. After removal of 4 bases from V and 5 bases from J, the junction contained 3 bases not matched to a gene. The V gene's germline CDR1 is LGHDT and CDR2 YNNKEL (reference sequence). The CDR3 is made up of 14 amino acids. CDR3 sequence reads: CASSLGTGGTEAFF. Written as DNA, the CDR3 is TGTGCCAGCAGCCTGGGGACAGGGGGAACTGAAGCTTTCTTT.

CDR3 region: CASSQEVDRGSYEQYF. CDR3 DNA: TGCGCCAGCAGCCAAGAAGTGGACAGGGGGTCCTACGAGCAGTACTTC. The chain uses TRBV4-3 and TRBJ2-7, with 10 bases fitting TRBD1. The CDR3 runs to 16 residues. The V gene's germline CDR1 is LGHNA and CDR2 YSLEER. Trimming at V came to 0 bases and at J to 1 base, leaving 3 bases not matched to a gene.

This chain uses TRBV6-4 with TRBJ2-2; D possibly corresponds to TRBD2 (7 bases). Trimming pared 4 bases from V and 1 base from J, leaving 13 bases between. CDR1 and CDR2 from the germline V gene are MRHNA and SNTAGT. The CDR3 totals 16 residues. The CDR3 spells CASSVEGGLNTGELFF. The CDR3 bases are TGTGCCAGCAGTGTTGAGGGGGGGTTGAACACCGGGGAGCTGTTTTTT.

This clone showed up just once. The genes are TRBV30 and TRBJ1-2, with D possibly TRBD1 on 6 matching bases. This CDR3 has 15 residues. The germline V and J ends were trimmed by 1 base and 6 bases, with 18 bases remaining between them. CDR1 is GTSNPN, CDR2 SVGIG, per germline (reference sequence). The CDR3 here is CAWSGGRTGPDGYTF. The CDR3 DNA is TGTGCCTGGAGTGGGGGGCGGACGGGTCCAGATGGCTACACCTTC.

V is TRBV6-6 and J is TRBJ1-5; TRBD1 might be the D (6 bases). V was shortened by 4 bases and J by 12 bases, with 22 bases between the two germline ends. Germline V CDR1 and CDR2: MNHNY, SVGAGI (reference sequence). The CDR3 length is 15 residues. The CDR3 sequence: CASSSQGSGRLGQHF. CDR3 nucleotides: TGTGCCAGCAGTTCCCAGGGGAGCGGCAGGTTGGGCCAGCATTTT.

This clone was counted a single time. This rearrangement joins TRBV11-2 to TRBJ2-7; D unresolved. Between the trimmed V and J ends, which lost 11 bases and 0 bases, there was a span of 17 bases. There are 14 residues in the CDR3. CDR1 is SGHAT and CDR2 is FQNNGV in the germline V gene. CDR3 loop: CADATGPSSYEQYF. CDR3 DNA: TGTGCCGATGCAACCGGGCCCAGCTCCTACGAGCAGTACTTC.

The sample holds a few counts of this clone. This sample also contains other DNA sequences that code for the same CDR3. The chain couples TRBV19 to TRBJ1-5, with no clear D. CDR3 length equals 12 residues. The V gene lost 3 bases and the J gene lost 7 bases, with 7 bases spanning the gap. Germline-derived CDR1 and CDR2 are LNHDA and SQIVND (reference sequence). CDR3: CASSMRGQPQHF. For the CDR3, the DNA is TGTGCCAGTAGTATGAGAGGGCAGCCCCAGCATTTT.

The chain has TRBV6-5 and TRBJ1-2; D perhaps matches TRBD1 (5 bases). V lost 4 bases, J lost 2 bases, and 14 bases lay in between. This CDR3 has 15 amino acids. Germline CDR1 is MNHEY and CDR2 is SVGAGI. The CDR3 DNA is TGTGCCAGCAGTTCTCCGGGACTTCTAAACTATGGCTACACCTTC. Amino acid sequence: CASSSPGLLNYGYTF.

V is TRBV5-1 and J is TRBJ2-5, with 7 bases that match TRBD1. CDR3 length: 16 amino acids. Germline CDR1 and CDR2: SGHRS and YFSETQ. V dropped 4 bases and J dropped 3; count of bases not matched to a gene: 12. This chain's CDR3 is CASSTQARTGKETQYF. CDR3 nucleotides: TGCGCCAGCAGCACTCAGGCCCGGACAGGAAAAGAGACCCAGTACTTC.

The genes are TRBV9 and TRBJ2-1; D could derive from TRBD1 or TRBD2 (6 bases each). CDR1 is SGDLS, CDR2 YYNGEE, per germline. V shed 4 bases and J shed 2 bases, with 16 bases lying between them. The CDR3 totals 16 residues. Here the CDR3 reads CASSQPRGDPYNEQFF. CDR3 coding DNA: TGTGCCAGCAGCCAACCTAGGGGGGACCCCTACAATGAGCAGTTCTTC.

V gene TRBV5-4 combines with J gene TRBJ1-1, with D hard to call. Deletions cut 6 bases from V and 1 base from J, with 16 bases between. CDR1 SGHNT and CDR2 YYREEE come from the germline V gene (reference sequence). This CDR3 is built from 15 residues. CDR3 region: CASIYDLLGNTEAFF. CDR3 DNA: TGTGCCAGCATCTACGACCTACTGGGGAACACTGAAGCTTTCTTT.

This clone came up a few times. The rearrangement joins TRBV3-1 (or the pseudogene TRBV3-2) to TRBJ1-5, with 7 bases matching TRBD1. Germline lookup yields CDR1 LGHDT and CDR2 YNNKEL (reference sequence). The CDR3 loop spans 14 amino acids. Trimming removed 8 bases from V and 9 bases from J; junction bases left unmatched: 13. The CDR3 DNA follows: TGTGCCAGCGGAACCGGGACAGAAATCATGCCCCAGCATTTT. Protein product: CASGTGTEIMPQHF.

The chain uses TRBV9 and TRBJ2-1; the D is unclear. Germline V gene lookup returns CDR1 SGDLS and CDR2 YYNGEE. V was cut by 0 bases and J by 10 bases, with 11 bases left in between. The CDR3 runs 13 residues. Here the CDR3 DNA reads TGTGCCAGCAGCGTAGCTATTTTGAGGGAGCAGTTCTTC. This sequence encodes CASSVAILREQFF.

In its sample, this clone was seen once. This rearrangement joins TRBV6-2 or TRBV6-3 to TRBJ1-1, with TRBD1 matching over 11 bases. This CDR3 is 13 amino acids long. Germline V gives CDR1 MNHEY, CDR2 SVGEGT. V was pared by 5 bases and J by 4 bases, with 0 bases of the junction left unmatched. The CDR3 loop is CASSGTGGTEAFF. The CDR3 DNA reads as TGTGCCAGCAGTGGGACAGGGGGCACTGAAGCTTTCTTT.

This chain joins TRBV4-3 and TRBJ1-5; D uncertain. With 0 bases removed from V and 4 bases from J, the gap between germline ends came to 7 bases. The CDR3 consists of 14 residues. Germline CDR1 reads LGHNA; CDR2 reads YSLEER. The CDR3 region is CASSQEGGNQPQHF. In DNA form, the CDR3 reads TGCGCCAGCAGCCAAGAAGGAGGAAATCAGCCCCAGCATTTT.